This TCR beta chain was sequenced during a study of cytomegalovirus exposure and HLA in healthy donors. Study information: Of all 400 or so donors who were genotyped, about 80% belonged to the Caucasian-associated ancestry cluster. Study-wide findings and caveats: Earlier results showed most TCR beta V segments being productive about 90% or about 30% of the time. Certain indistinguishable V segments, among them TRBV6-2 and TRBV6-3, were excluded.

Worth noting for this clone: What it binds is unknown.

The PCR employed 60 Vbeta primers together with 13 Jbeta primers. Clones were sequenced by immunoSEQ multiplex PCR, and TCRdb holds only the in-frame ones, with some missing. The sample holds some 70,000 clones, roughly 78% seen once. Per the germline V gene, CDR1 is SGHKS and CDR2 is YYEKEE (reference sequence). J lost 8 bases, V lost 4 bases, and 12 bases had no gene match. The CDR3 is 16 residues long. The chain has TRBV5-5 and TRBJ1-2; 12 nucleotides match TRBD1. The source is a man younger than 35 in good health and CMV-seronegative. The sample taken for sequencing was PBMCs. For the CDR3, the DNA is TGTGCCAGCAGCGGAATACCGGGACAGGGGGCGTGGGGCTACACCTTC. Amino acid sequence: CASSGIPGQGAWGYTF.